What follows describes a single T cell receptor (beta chain). Retrospectively chosen non-transplant comparators had other cancers and at least five gastrointestinal samples, without known gastrointestinal disease. Looked up from germline, CDR1 is GTSNPN and CDR2 is SVGIG (reference sequence). Trimming took off 4 bases at V and 7 bases at J, with 14 bases between the two ends. The CDR3 covers 13 residues. This sample is drawn from a study of tissue T cells after allogeneic stem cell transplantation. Data came from immunoSEQ multiplex PCR; TCRdb stores just in-frame clones and leaves some out. In the table there are some 4,000 clones, around three fifths of which are singletons.

The clonotype was recovered from a male donor aged 60 or over with lung cancer. The chain is built from TRBV30 and TRBJ1-5; D not resolved. The specimen was tissue from the ileum, collected at autopsy. The CDR3 sequence: CAWTRERWQPQHF. The CDR3 nucleotides read TGTGCCTGGACTAGGGAAAGGTGGCAGCCCCAGCATTTT.